One and the same sample provided the 22 T cell receptor beta chains below, sequenced in a study of cytomegalovirus exposure and HLA in healthy donors (dated by TCRdb to about 2017). Library prep was done by the immunoSEQ multiplex PCR assay. For the multiplex PCR, a mixture combining 60 forward primers for TCR Vbeta segments and 13 reverse primers for TCR Jbeta segments was used. This immuneACCESS table, as held by TCRdb, lists in-frame sequences with V and J called but not all clones. Of the missing ones, under half trace to an unresolved V gene in checked studies; the others have no known cause. Within this sample are 190,000 or so clones, with roughly four fifths of them counted one time only. The ten largest clones capture about 1.6% of the sample. Sequenced sample: PBMCs. Receptor source: a man aged 45-60 years in good health and CMV-seronegative.

The V call is TRBV2, the J call TRBJ2-1, with D maybe TRBD1 (5 bases). Trimming took off 1 base at V and 12 bases at J, with 13 bases between the two ends. This CDR3 is built from 13 residues. CDR1 and CDR2 from the germline V gene are SNHLY and FYNNEI. CDR3 coding DNA: TGTGCCAGCAGTGAAGAGGGGAAAGGACCGCAGTTCTTC. This sequence encodes CASSEEGKGPQFF. Full variable domain (rest looked up from reference TRBV2 and TRBJ2-1): EPEVTQTPSHQVTQMGQEVILRCVPISNHLYFYWYRQILGQKVEFLVSFYNNEISEKSEIFDDQFSVERPDGSNFTLKIRSTKLEDSAMYFCASSEEGKGPQFFGPGTRLTVL.

This rearrangement joins TRBV30 to TRBJ1-2, with TRBD1 matching over 7 bases. CDR3 length equals 14 residues. CDR1 is GTSNPN, CDR2 SVGIG, per germline (reference sequence). J was trimmed by 0 bases and V by 2 bases; bases with no gene match: 3. Written as DNA, the CDR3 is TGTGCCTGGAGTACAGACAGGGCTAACTATGGCTACACCTTC. Its protein is CAWSTDRANYGYTF.

The CDR3 here is CASRRTGGFLQTQYF. For the CDR3, the DNA is TGTGCCAGCAGACGGACAGGGGGCTTTCTACAGACCCAGTACTTC. This rearrangement joins TRBV7-9 to TRBJ2-5; 11 nucleotides match TRBD1. The CDR3 runs 15 residues. Per germline, CDR1 SEHNR and CDR2 FQNEAQ (reference sequence). The V and J ends lost 6 bases and 6 bases, in that order; junction bases with no gene match: 9. The whole variable domain, remainder taken from reference TRBV7-9 and TRBJ2-5, is DTGVSQNPRHKITKRGQNVTFRCDPISEHNRLYWYRQTLGQGPEFLTYFQNEAQLEKSRLLSDRFSAERPKGSFSTLEIQRTEQGDSAMYLCASRRTGGFLQTQYFGPGTRLLVL.

The chain recombines TRBV15 with TRBJ1-1; D unclear. V was pared by 0 bases and J by 1 base, with 12 bases between. The CDR3 is 16 amino acids. Germline CDR1 and CDR2: LNHNV and YYDKDF (reference sequence). This chain's CDR3 is CATSREKQIPNTEAFF. The CDR3 DNA follows: TGTGCCACCAGCAGAGAAAAACAGATACCGAACACTGAAGCTTTCTTT.

The genes are TRBV7-2 and TRBJ2-3; 9 nucleotides line up with TRBD1. The trim removed 1 base at V and 2 bases at J, leaving 4 bases unmatched. The CDR3 covers 16 residues. Germline V gene lookup returns CDR1 SGHTA and CDR2 FQGNSA. The CDR3: CASSLGGTGTTDTQYF. CDR3 nucleotides: TGTGCCAGCAGCTTAGGCGGGACAGGGACCACAGATACGCAGTATTTT.

The chain combines TRBV29-1 with TRBJ1-3; TRBD1 is a possible D gene (5 bases). V lost 1 base and J lost 8, with 12 bases in between. CDR1 and CDR2 (germline): SQVTM, ANQGSEA. CDR3 length: 13 amino acids. Written as DNA, the CDR3 is TGCAGCGTTGAAGGGACAAAGCGAGACACCATATATTTT. Residues: CSVEGTKRDTIYF.

The rearrangement uses TRBV5-1 and TRBJ2-5, with D tentatively TRBD1 (5 bases). The CDR3 contains 13 residues. The V end was cut by 4 bases, the J end by 2 bases, with 9 bases between. The germline CDR1 and CDR2 sequences are SGHRS and YFSETQ. CDR3 amino acids: CASSLRDQETQYF. CDR3 coding DNA: TGCGCCAGCAGCCTCAGGGATCAAGAGACCCAGTACTTC.

This clone was observed a single time. The chain joins TRBV6-5 to TRBJ2-3; 10 positions agree with TRBD2. V shed 6 bases, J shed 2 bases, and the junction held 5 bases outside the gene matches. This CDR3 comprises 15 residues. In germline, CDR1 is MNHEY, CDR2 SVGAGI. CDR3 DNA sequence: TGTGCCAGCAGGGAGCGGGGGGGCGACACAGATACGCAGTATTTT. Translation: CASRERGGDTDTQYF.

The chain has TRBV18 and TRBJ2-4; D remains unclear. The V gene's germline CDR1 is KGHSH and CDR2 LQKENI. V was clipped by 2 bases and J by 1 base, with 6 bases between them. The CDR3 consists of 14 residues. CDR3 residues: CASSPTEAKNIQYF. The CDR3 nucleotides are TGTGCCAGCTCACCAACTGAGGCCAAAAACATTCAGTACTTC.

The chain uses TRBV9 and TRBJ2-2; D unresolved. Trimming took off 4 bases at V and 6 bases at J, with 13 bases between the two ends. CDR1 SGDLS and CDR2 YYNGEE come from the germline V gene. This CDR3 spans 14 amino acids. For the CDR3, the DNA is TGTGCCAGCAGCACACAAAACGCAGCCGGGGAGCTGTTTTTT. It is translated as CASSTQNAAGELFF. Looking up the rest from reference TRBV9 and TRBJ2-2 gives the full variable domain: DSGVTQTPKHLITATGQRVTLRCSPRSGDLSVYWYQQSLDQGLQFLIQYYNGEERAKGNILERFSAQQFPDLHSELNLSSLELGDSALYFCASSTQNAAGELFFGEGSRLTVL.

This clone was seen a single time. The chain carries TRBV28 and TRBJ2-7, with 13 bases that match TRBD2. This CDR3 region has 17 residues. Germline V gene data show CDR1 as MDHEN and CDR2 as SYDVKM. With V trimmed by 5 bases and J by 7 bases, 14 bases remained unmatched. CDR3 amino acids: CASSARRTSGRWWEQYF. The CDR3 DNA reads as TGTGCCAGCAGTGCTAGACGGACTAGCGGGAGATGGTGGGAGCAGTACTTC. Using reference TRBV28 and TRBJ2-7 for the parts outside the CDR3, the full variable domain is DVKVTQSSRYLVKRTGEKVFLECVQDMDHENMFWYRQDPGLGLRLIYFSYDVKMKEKGDIPEGYSVSREKKERFSLILESASTNQTSMYLCASSARRTSGRWWEQYFGPGTRLTVT.

The V call is TRBV6-6, the J call TRBJ1-4; 9 bases align to TRBD1. The germline gives CDR1 MNHNY, CDR2 SVGAGI (reference sequence). The junction had 4 bases not matched to a gene; V was cut back by 4 bases and J by 7 bases. CDR3 size: 14 residues. CDR3 residues: CASSSDRGIEKLFF. The CDR3 DNA sequence: TGTGCCAGCAGTTCGGACAGGGGAATTGAAAAACTGTTTTTT.

The chain is built from TRBV27 and TRBJ2-5, with TRBD2 as a possible D gene (5 bases). There are 13 residues in the CDR3. Germline assignment: CDR1 MNHEY and CDR2 SMNVEV (reference sequence). V dropped 1 base and J dropped 5 bases, with 8 bases sitting between them. DNA of the CDR3: TGTGCCAGCAGTTTATATACGGGGGAGACCCAGTACTTC. Amino acid sequence: CASSLYTGETQYF.

The V call is TRBV27, the J call TRBJ2-2; TRBD2 matches at 9 bases. Per the germline V gene, CDR1 is MNHEY and CDR2 is SMNVEV (reference sequence). CDR3 length equals 17 residues. With 3 bases clipped from V and 5 bases from J, the junction kept 10 bases outside the gene matches. The CDR3 DNA sequence: TGTGCCAGCAGTTTTTACGGTGGTAGCGGGGGTACCGGGGAGCTGTTTTTT. As protein: CASSFYGGSGGTGELFF.

The chain joins TRBV11-2 to TRBJ2-7, with D tentatively TRBD2 (6 bases). Between the trimmed V and J ends, which lost 4 bases and 0 bases, there was a span of 16 bases. Looked up from germline, CDR1 is SGHAT and CDR2 is FQNNGV. The length of the CDR3 is 16 residues. The CDR3, as DNA: TGTGCCAGCAGCTGGTCGGTAGGGACTGCCTCCTACGAGCAGTACTTC. This translates into CASSWSVGTASYEQYF. Based on the CDR3 plus reference TRBV11-2 and TRBJ2-7, the full variable domain is EAGVAQSPRYKIIEKRQSVAFWCNPISGHATLYWYQQILGQGPKLLIQFQNNGVVDDSQLPKDRFSAERLKGVDSTLKIQPAKLEDSAVYLCASSWSVGTASYEQYFGPGTRLTVT.

The V call is TRBV11-2, the J call TRBJ2-1, with D tentatively TRBD2 (5 bases). Germline V gene data show CDR1 as SGHAT and CDR2 as FQNNGV. The CDR3 has 14 amino acids. V was pared by 5 bases and J by 5 bases, with 13 bases between. CDR3 coding DNA: TGTGCCAGCAGCACGCTACTAGGTGACAATGAGCAGTTCTTC. It is translated as CASSTLLGDNEQFF.

In DNA, the CDR3 is TGCGCCAGCAGCGAACAGGGTAACTATGGCTACACCTTC. As protein: CASSEQGNYGYTF. The rearrangement joins TRBV5-1 to TRBJ1-2, with a weak D call TRBD1 (6 bases). CDR3 length: 13 amino acids. Germline lookup yields CDR1 SGHRS and CDR2 YFSETQ. V dropped 4 bases and J dropped 1 base, with 8 bases sitting between them.

The V and J genes are TRBV5-1 and TRBJ2-1, with D tentatively TRBD1 (7 bases). Deletions cut 0 bases from V and 8 bases from J, with 12 bases between. The CDR3 totals 14 residues. Germline V lookup: CDR1 SGHRS, CDR2 YFSETQ. CDR3 coding DNA: TGCGCCAGCAGCTTGGGAGGGGGCGGGGATGAGCAGTTCTTC. Its protein is CASSLGGGGDEQFF.

This rearrangement joins TRBV19 to TRBJ1-4; 8 bases match TRBD1. V gave up 2 bases and J gave up 8 bases; unmatched junction bases: 13. This CDR3 spans 17 amino acids. CDR1 and CDR2 from the germline V gene are LNHDA and SQIVND (reference sequence). Here the CDR3 DNA reads TGTGCCAGTAGTATAAGGGGGCGAGGACAGGGCAGCGAAAAACTGTTTTTT. This codes for CASSIRGRGQGSEKLFF. Drawing the rest from reference TRBV19 and TRBJ1-4, the complete variable domain is DGGITQSPKYLFRKEGQNVTLSCEQNLNHDAMYWYRQDPGQGLRLIYYSQIVNDFQKGDIAEGYSVSREKKESFPLTVTSAQKNPTAFYLCASSIRGRGQGSEKLFFGSGTQLSVL.

This sequence joins TRBV30 and TRBJ2-1; 8 bases line up with TRBD2. Germline CDR1 reads GTSNPN; CDR2 reads SVGIG (reference sequence). Trimming took 0 bases from V and 6 from J; bases not matched to a gene: 10. The CDR3 is 16 amino acids. DNA of the CDR3: TGTGCCTGGAGTGTAAAGCCTTGGCGGGAGGTCAATGAGCAGTTCTTC. Its protein is CAWSVKPWREVNEQFF.

The chain couples TRBV19 to TRBJ1-6, with 9 nucleotides matching TRBD1. CDR1 LNHDA and CDR2 SQIVND come from the germline V gene (reference sequence). The CDR3 length is 16 residues. J gave up 8 bases and V 4 bases, and 9 bases lay outside the gene matches. Here the CDR3 DNA reads TGTGCCAGTAGTACCCAGGGACAGGGTGGAGATTCACCCCTCCACTTT. This codes for CASSTQGQGGDSPLHF.

This chain connects TRBV27 to TRBJ2-3; TRBD2 aligns across 15 bases. Germline lookup yields CDR1 MNHEY and CDR2 SMNVEV (reference sequence). The J segment lost 3 bases and the V segment lost 8 bases, leaving 6 bases of the junction unmatched. This CDR3 spans 16 amino acids. This chain's CDR3 is CASPGLAGGITDTQYF. Here the CDR3 DNA reads TGTGCCAGCCCGGGACTAGCGGGAGGTATAACAGATACGCAGTATTTT.